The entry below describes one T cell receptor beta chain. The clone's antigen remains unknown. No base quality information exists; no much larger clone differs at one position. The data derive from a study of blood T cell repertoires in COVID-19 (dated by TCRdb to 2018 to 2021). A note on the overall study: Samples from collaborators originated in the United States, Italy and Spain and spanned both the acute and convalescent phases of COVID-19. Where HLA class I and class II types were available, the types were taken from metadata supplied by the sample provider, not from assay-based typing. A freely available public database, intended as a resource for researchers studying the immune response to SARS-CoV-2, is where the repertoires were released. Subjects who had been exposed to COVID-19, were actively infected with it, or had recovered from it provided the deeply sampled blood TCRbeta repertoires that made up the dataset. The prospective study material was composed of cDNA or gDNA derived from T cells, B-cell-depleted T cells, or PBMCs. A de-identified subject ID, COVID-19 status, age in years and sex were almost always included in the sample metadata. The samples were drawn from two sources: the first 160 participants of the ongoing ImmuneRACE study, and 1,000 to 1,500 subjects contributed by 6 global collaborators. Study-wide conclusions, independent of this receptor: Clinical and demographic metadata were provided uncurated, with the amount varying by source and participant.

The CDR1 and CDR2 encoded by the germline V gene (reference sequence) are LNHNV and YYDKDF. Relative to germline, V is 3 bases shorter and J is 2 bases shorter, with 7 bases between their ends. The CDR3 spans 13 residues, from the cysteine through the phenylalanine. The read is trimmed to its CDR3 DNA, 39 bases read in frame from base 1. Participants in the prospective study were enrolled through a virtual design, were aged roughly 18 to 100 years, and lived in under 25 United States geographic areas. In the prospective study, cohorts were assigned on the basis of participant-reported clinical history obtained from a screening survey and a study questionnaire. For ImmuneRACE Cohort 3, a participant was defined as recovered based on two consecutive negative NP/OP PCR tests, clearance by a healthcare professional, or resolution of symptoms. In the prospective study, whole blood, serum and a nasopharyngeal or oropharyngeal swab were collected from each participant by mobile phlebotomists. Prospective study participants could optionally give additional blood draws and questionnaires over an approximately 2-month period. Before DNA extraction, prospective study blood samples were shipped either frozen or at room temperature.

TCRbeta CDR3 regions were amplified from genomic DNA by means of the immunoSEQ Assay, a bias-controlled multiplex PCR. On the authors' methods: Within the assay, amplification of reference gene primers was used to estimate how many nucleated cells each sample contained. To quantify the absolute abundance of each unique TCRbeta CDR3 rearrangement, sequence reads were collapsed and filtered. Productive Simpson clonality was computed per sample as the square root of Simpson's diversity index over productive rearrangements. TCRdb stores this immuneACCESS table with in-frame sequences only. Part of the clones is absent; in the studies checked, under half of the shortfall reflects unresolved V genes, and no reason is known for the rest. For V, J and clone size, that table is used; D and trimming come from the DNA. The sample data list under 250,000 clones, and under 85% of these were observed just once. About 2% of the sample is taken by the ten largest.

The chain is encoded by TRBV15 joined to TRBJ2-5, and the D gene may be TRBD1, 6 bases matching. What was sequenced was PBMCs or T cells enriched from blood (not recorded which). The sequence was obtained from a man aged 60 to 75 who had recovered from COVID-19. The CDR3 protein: CATSRDSQETQYF. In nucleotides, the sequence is TGTGCCACCAGCAGGGACAGTCAAGAGACCCAGTACTTC.